The rows below give T cell receptor beta chains drawn from one sample of a study of blood T cell repertoires in COVID-19. The table came from immunoSEQ multiplex PCR; TCRdb's copy has only in-frame clones and leaves some out. In the table there are roughly 300,000 clones, 85% to 90% of which are singletons. The sample was PBMCs or T cells enriched from blood (not recorded which). These receptors all stem from a woman aged 18-29 years who had recovered from COVID-19. CDR3s leave out the opening cysteine and the closing phenylalanine or tryptophan. The order of the fields is V gene, J gene, CDR3 protein.

V gene: TRBV19; J gene: TRBJ2-7; CDR3 protein: ASSVLGTRSLRSSYEQY
V gene: TRBV5-1; J gene: TRBJ1-1; CDR3 protein: ASSLAGEGGTEAF
V gene: TRBV24-1; J gene: TRBJ2-5; CDR3 protein: ATSDLAGLNQETQY
V gene: TRBV19; J gene: TRBJ1-4; CDR3 protein: ASSMGTGPTNEKLF
V gene: TRBV7-7; J gene: TRBJ2-1; CDR3 protein: ASSFDSVDEQF
V gene: TRBV5-1; J gene: TRBJ2-7; CDR3 protein: ASSQTTSGSGVQY
V gene: TRBV5-1; J gene: TRBJ2-2; CDR3 protein: ASSSAVEYTGELF
V gene: TRBV19; J gene: TRBJ1-5; CDR3 protein: ASSGRGMSNQPQH
V gene: TRBV14; J gene: TRBJ2-1; CDR3 protein: ASSQAGQGFGEQF
V gene: TRBV28; J gene: TRBJ1-1; CDR3 protein: ASSLQGTEAF
V gene: TRBV6-5; J gene: TRBJ1-6; CDR3 protein: ASRGTDNSPLH